This T cell receptor (beta chain) was sequenced during a study of CD8+ T cells in alopecia areata. On the study more broadly: Dosing with tofacitinib proceeded for 6 to 18 months, followed by 6 months off drug. The study's findings and limits: A large proportion of expanded lesional clones were detected persisting in scalp and blood during tofacitinib.

TCR sequencing used cDNA made by reverse transcription of extracted RNA. The protocol was immunoSEQ multiplex PCR, while the TCRdb copy is restricted to in-frame clones and leaves out a portion. This sample has approximately 110,000 clones, with 50% to 75% found just once. Comments on this clone: What it binds is unknown.

Treatment here: oral pan-JAK inhibitor, 5-10 mg twice daily. The CDR3 sequence is 13 residues long. The sequence was obtained from a human donor with alopecia areata. This sequence joins TRBV21-1 and TRBJ2-1. TRBV21-1 is a documented pseudogene. The source was CD8+ T cells sorted from blood, collected at week 24, from a patient treated with tofacitinib. In DNA form, the CDR3 reads TGTGCCAGCAGCAAAACGGAAGGGAATGAGCAGTTCTTC. Its protein product is CASSKTEGNEQFF.